This T cell receptor (beta chain) is drawn from a study of blood T cells in healthy people across ages. On the study more broadly: With template switching, about one barcoded beta molecule was captured per two T cells.

This clonotype was seen only a few times. The antigen is undetermined. A J-beta primer mix and a sample-barcoded 5' primer were used in a second PCR of roughly 7 to 12 cycles. From the 5' RACE reads, TCRdb called clonotypes with MiXCR, one entry per CDR3 protein. The table has 2 million or so distinct CDR3 sequences, just under 50% seen once. Study-wide results and caveats: When one million T cells were used, diversity estimates were thought to be underestimates.

Germline V gives CDR1 DFQATT, CDR2 SNEGSKA (reference sequence). The germline V and J ends were trimmed by 2 bases and 2 bases, with 10 bases remaining between them. The CDR3 consists of 13 residues. The TCR sequence derives from a woman aged 40 to 50 in good health. The chain links TRBV20-1 to TRBJ2-7; no clear D gene. Sequencing input: blood. The CDR3 is CSARSGEPYEQYF. The CDR3 DNA reads as TGCAGTGCTAGATCCGGTGAACCCTACGAGCAGTACTTC.